This T cell receptor (beta chain) was captured by sequencing in a study of blood T cell repertoires in COVID-19. Libraries were prepared by immunoSEQ multiplex PCR; TCRdb keeps only in-frame clonotypes and omits some of them. The sample comprises around 260,000 clones, roughly 85% of which are singletons, and roughly 15% rests with the top ten. This clone was detected only once. The CDR3 has 21 amino acids. This receptor was obtained from a human donor in a cohort sampled during active COVID-19. This chain joins TRBV21-1 and TRBJ1-2; whether TRBD1, the table's D call, matches the DNA was not checked. TRBV21-1 is annotated as a pseudogene. The sample taken for sequencing was peripheral blood. Here the CDR3 reads CASRGHPTGTAQCSANYGYTF. The DNA of the CDR3 is TGTGCCAGCAGGGGGCACCCTACTGGGACAGCACAATGTTCAGCTAACTATGGCTACACCTTC.